The T cell receptor beta chain under discussion was sequenced for a study of T cell changes during pregnancy in multiple sclerosis. CDR1 is SGHRS and CDR2 is YFSETQ in the germline V gene. This CDR3 has 15 amino acids. V shed 2 bases, J shed 9 bases, and the junction held 8 bases outside the gene matches. The data were produced by immunoSEQ multiplex PCR, yet TCRdb's version contains in-frame clones alone and is incomplete. This table has approximately 25,000 clones, roughly 91% appearing once. The receptor was derived from a female donor in good health, enrolled as a control in a pregnancy study. Material: CD4+ T cells from peripheral blood mononuclear cells, obtained in the first trimester of pregnancy. The chain carries TRBV5-1 and TRBJ2-1, with 10 bases that match TRBD2. The CDR3 reads CASSLPLAGGGEQFF. As DNA, the CDR3 is TGCGCCAGCAGCTTACCTTTAGCGGGAGGAGGTGAGCAGTTCTTC.